This T cell receptor beta chain was recorded in a study of blood T cell repertoires in COVID-19. Study details: From the United States, Italy and Spain came samples of acute and convalescent COVID-19. T cells, B-cell-depleted T cells, or PBMCs provided the cDNA or gDNA that served as material.

The germline V gene encodes CDR1 SGHTA and CDR2 FQGNSA. Trimming took off 5 bases at V and 5 bases at J, with 18 bases between the two ends. The CDR3 covers 15 residues. In the study's own analysis: Estimates of nucleated cell counts were drawn from the amplification of reference gene primers. The repertoire was sequenced with immunoSEQ multiplex PCR; TCRdb's copy has only in-frame clones and lacks some. The V and J calls and clone size were taken over from that table, and D and trimming were inferred from the DNA. The data contain roughly 42,000 clones, under 85% of them seen just once; the ten biggest clones take up about 33%.

Sequenced material: peripheral blood. The V gene is TRBV7-2, the J gene TRBJ1-1, with D possibly TRBD1 on 5 matching bases. This sequence was found in a woman aged 80 or older with acute or convalescent COVID-19. The CDR3: CASSPGGGGRTEAFF. Here the CDR3 DNA reads TGTGCCAGCAGCCCCGGAGGCGGGGGGAGGACTGAAGCTTTCTTT. The full variable domain, completed using reference TRBV7-2 and TRBJ1-1, is GAGVSQSPSNKVTEKGKDVELRCDPISGHTALYWYRQSLGQGLEFLIYFQGNSAPDKSGLPSDRFSAERTGGSVSTLTIQRTQQEDSAVYLCASSPGGGGRTEAFFGQGTRLTVV.